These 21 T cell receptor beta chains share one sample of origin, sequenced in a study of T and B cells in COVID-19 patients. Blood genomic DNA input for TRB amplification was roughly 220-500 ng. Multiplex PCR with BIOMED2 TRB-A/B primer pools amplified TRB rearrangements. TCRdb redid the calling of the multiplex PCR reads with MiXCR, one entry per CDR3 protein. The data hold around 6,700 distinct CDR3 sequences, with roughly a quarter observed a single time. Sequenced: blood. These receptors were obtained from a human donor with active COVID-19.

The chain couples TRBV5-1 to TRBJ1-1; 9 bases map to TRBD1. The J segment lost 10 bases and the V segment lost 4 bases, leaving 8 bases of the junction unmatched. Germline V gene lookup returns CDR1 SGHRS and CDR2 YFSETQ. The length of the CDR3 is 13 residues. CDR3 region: CASSLGTGWGAFF. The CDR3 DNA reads TGCGCCAGCAGCCTTGGGACAGGGTGGGGAGCTTTCTTT.

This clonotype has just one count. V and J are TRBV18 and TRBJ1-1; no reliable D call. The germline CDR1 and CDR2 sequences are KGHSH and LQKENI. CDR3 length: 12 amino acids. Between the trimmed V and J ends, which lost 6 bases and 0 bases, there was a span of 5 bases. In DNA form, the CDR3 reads TGTGCCAGCTCTAACCTGAACACTGAAGCTTTCTTT. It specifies CASSNLNTEAFF.

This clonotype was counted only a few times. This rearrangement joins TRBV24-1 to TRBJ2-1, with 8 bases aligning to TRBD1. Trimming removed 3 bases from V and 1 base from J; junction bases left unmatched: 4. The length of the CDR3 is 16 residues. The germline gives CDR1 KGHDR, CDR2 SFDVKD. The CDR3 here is CATSDEDRESYNEQFF. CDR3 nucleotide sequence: TGTGCCACCAGTGATGAGGACAGGGAGTCCTACAATGAGCAGTTCTTC.

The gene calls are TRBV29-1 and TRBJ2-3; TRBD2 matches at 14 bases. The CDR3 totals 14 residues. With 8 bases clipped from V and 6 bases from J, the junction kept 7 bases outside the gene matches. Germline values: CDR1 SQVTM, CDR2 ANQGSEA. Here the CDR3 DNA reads TGCAGCTTTCGACTAGCGGGAGGGCCGGATACGCAGTATTTT. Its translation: CSFRLAGGPDTQYF.

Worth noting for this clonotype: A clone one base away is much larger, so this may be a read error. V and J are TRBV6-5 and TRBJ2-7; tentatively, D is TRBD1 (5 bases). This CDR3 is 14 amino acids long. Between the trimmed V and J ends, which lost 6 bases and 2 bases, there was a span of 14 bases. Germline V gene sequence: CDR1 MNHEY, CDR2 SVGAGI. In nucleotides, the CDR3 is TGTGCCAGCAGCCCAGGGTGTGTTGCCTACGAGCAGTACTTC. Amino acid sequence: CASSPGCVAYEQYF.

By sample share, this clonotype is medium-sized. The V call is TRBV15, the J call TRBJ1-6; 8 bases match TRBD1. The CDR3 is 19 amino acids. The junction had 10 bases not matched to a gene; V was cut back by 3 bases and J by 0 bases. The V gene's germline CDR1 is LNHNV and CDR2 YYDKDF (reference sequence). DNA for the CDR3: TGTGCCACCAGCAGGGGGTACGGGACAGGTATCTCCTATAATTCACCCCTCCACTTT. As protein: CATSRGYGTGISYNSPLHF.

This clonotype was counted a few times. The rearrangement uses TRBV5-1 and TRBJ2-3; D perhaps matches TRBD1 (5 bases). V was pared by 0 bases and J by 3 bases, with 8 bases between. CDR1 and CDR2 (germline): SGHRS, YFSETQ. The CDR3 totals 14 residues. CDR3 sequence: CASSLGAGTDTQYF. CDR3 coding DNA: TGCGCCAGCAGCTTGGGGGCAGGGACAGATACGCAGTATTTT.

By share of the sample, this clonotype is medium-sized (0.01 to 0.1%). The CDR3 sequence: CAWSKQGYSGANVLTF. The CDR3 DNA reads TGTGCCTGGAGTAAACAGGGATACTCTGGGGCCAACGTCCTGACTTTC. The V call is TRBV30, the J call TRBJ2-6, with D possibly matching TRBD1 (6 bases). The CDR3 runs 16 residues. Trimming took off 2 bases at V and 0 bases at J, with 11 bases between the two ends. Germline V gene lookup returns CDR1 GTSNPN and CDR2 SVGIG (reference sequence).

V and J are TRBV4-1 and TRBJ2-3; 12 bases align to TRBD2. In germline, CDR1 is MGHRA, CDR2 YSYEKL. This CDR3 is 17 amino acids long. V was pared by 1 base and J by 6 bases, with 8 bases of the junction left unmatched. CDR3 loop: CASSQAASGRAGDTQYF. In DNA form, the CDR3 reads TGCGCCAGCAGCCAAGCGGCTAGCGGGAGGGCCGGGGATACGCAGTATTTT.

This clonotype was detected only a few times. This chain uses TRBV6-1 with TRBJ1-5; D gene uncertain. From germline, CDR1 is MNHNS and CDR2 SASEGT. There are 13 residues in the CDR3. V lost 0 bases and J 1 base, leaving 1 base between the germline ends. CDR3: CASSEASNQPQHF. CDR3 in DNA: TGTGCCAGCAGTGAAGCGAGCAATCAGCCCCAGCATTTT.

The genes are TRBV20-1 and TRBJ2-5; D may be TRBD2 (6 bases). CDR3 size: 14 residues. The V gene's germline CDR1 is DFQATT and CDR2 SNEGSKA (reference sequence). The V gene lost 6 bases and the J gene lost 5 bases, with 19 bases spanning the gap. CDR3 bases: TGCAGTGCCCCCACCGGGACTCTAGGGGAGACCCAGTACTTC. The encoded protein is CSAPTGTLGETQYF.

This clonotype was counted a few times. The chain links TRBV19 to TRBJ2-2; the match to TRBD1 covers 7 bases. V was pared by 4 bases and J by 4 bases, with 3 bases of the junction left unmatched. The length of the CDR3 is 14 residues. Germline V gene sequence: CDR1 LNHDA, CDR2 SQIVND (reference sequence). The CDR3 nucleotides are TGTGCCAGTAGTAGGCCAGGGGGCACCGGGGAGCTGTTTTTT. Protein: CASSRPGGTGELFF.

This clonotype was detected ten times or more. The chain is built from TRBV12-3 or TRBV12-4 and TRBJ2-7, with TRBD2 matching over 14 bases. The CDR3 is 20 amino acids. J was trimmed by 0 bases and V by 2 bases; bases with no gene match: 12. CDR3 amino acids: CASSLSPTSGRGAGSYEQYF. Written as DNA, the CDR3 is TGTGCCAGCAGTTTATCTCCGACTAGCGGGAGGGGCGCTGGCTCCTACGAGCAGTACTTC.

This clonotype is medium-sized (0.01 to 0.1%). The CDR3 region is CASSLVDNEQFF. The CDR3 nucleotides read TGTGCCAGCAGCTTGGTGGACAATGAGCAGTTCTTC. This chain connects TRBV5-5 to TRBJ2-1, with D unclear. CDR1 is SGHKS and CDR2 is YYEKEE in the germline V gene (reference sequence). This CDR3 contains 12 residues. The V end lost 0 bases, the J end lost 5 bases, and 3 bases lay between the germline ends. Combining the CDR3 with reference TRBV5-5 and TRBJ2-1 gives the whole variable domain DAGVTQSPTHLIKTRGQQVTLRCSPISGHKSVSWYQQVLGQGPQFIFQYYEKEERGRGNFPDRFSARQFPNYSSELNVNALLLGDSALYLCASSLVDNEQFFGPGTRLTVL.

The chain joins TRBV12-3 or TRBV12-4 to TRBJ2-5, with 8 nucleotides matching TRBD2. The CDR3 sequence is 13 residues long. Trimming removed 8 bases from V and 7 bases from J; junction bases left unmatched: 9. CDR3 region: CASAPGLVGTQYF. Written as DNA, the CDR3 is TGTGCCAGCGCCCCGGGACTAGTGGGGACCCAGTACTTC.

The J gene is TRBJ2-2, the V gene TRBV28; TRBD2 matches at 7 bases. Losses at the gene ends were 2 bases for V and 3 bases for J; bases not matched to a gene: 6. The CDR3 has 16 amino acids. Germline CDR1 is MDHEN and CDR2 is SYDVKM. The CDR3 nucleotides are TGTGCCAGCAGTTTAGCAGCGGGACCAGACACCGGGGAGCTGTTTTTT. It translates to CASSLAAGPDTGELFF. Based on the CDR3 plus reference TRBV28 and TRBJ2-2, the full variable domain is DVKVTQSSRYLVKRTGEKVFLECVQDMDHENMFWYRQDPGLGLRLIYFSYDVKMKEKGDIPEGYSVSREKKERFSLILESASTNQTSMYLCASSLAAGPDTGELFFGEGSRLTVL.

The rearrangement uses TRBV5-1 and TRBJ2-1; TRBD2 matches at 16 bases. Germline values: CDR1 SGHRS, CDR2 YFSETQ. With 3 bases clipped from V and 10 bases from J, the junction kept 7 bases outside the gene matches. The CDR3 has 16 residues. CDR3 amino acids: CASSSQGLAGGSEQFF. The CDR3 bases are TGCGCCAGCAGCTCACAGGGACTAGCGGGAGGGTCCGAGCAGTTCTTC.

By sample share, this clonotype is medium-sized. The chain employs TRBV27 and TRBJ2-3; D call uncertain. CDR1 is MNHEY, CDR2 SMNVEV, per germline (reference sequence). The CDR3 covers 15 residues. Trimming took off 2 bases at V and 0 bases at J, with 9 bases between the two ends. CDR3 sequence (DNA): TGTGCCAGCAGTTTAAGAACACCTAGCACAGATACGCAGTATTTT. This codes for CASSLRTPSTDTQYF.

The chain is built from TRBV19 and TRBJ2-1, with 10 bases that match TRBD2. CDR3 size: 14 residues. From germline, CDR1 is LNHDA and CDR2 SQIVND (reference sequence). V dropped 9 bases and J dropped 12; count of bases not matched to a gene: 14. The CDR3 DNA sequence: TGTGCCAGCAGCTCACGGACTAGCGGAGTTCTGCAGTTCTTC. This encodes CASSSRTSGVLQFF.

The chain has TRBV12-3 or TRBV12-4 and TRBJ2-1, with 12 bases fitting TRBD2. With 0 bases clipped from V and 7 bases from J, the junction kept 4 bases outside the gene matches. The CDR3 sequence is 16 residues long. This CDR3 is CASSLAGLAGVNEQFF. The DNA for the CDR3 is TGTGCCAGCAGTTTAGCGGGACTAGCGGGTGTTAATGAGCAGTTCTTC.

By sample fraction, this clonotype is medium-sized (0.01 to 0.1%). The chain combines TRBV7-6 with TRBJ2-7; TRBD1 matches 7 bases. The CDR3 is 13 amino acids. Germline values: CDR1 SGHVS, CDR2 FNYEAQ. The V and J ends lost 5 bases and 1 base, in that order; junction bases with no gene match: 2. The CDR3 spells CASSPGQSYEQYF. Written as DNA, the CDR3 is TGTGCCAGCAGCCCGGGACAGTCCTACGAGCAGTACTTC.